This T cell receptor beta chain was documented in a study of blood T cells in healthy people across ages. Whole-study findings and limits: Roughly linear declines in TCR beta diversity per million T cells occurred with age.

Using a J-beta primer mix together with a sample-barcoded 5' primer, a second PCR was run for roughly 6 to 12 cycles. Every cDNA was tagged by a template-switch adaptor with 12 random nucleotides. From each sample, at least 2.5 million paired-end reads containing CDR3 were obtained. Each CDR3 protein is one row after TCRdb ran MiXCR on the 5' RACE reads. The data hold around 2 million distinct CDR3 sequences, with roughly two fifths observed a single time. Ten milliliters of peripheral blood were drawn from each donor. V shed 2 bases, J shed 3 bases, and the junction held 3 bases outside the gene matches. CDR1 is SQVTM, CDR2 ANQGSEA, per germline. The CDR3 totals 13 residues. This clonotype was observed a few times. Its antigen remains unknown.

The TCR sequence derives from a human donor in good health. Sequencing was done on a sample of blood. The V gene is TRBV29-1, the J gene TRBJ1-2; 7 bases map to TRBD1. CDR3 in DNA: TGCAGCGTTGAACAGGGGGATGACTATGGCTACACCTTC. Residues: CSVEQGDDYGYTF.